The 26 T cell receptor beta chains given below trace back to one sample, sequenced in a study of CD4+ T cells in melanoma. Using immunoSEQ multiplex PCR, the repertoire was profiled, and TCRdb retains in-frame clones only, with some absent. The sample consists of about 110,000 clones, 92% of them appearing once. The specimen was peripheral blood. These receptors originate from a human donor with melanoma.

This clone was detected once. V is TRBV30 and J is TRBJ1-6; TRBD1 aligns across 9 bases. The germline CDR1 and CDR2 sequences are GTSNPN and SVGIG (reference sequence). The V gene end was trimmed by 5 bases and the J gene end by 4 bases; junction bases not matched to a gene: 0. The CDR3 runs to 13 residues. DNA of the CDR3: TGTGCCTGGGGACAGGGGTATAATTCACCCCTCCACTTT. Translating it yields CAWGQGYNSPLHF.

As concerns this clone: This sample includes further DNA sequences coding for the same CDR3. This sequence joins TRBV30 and TRBJ2-3; D unclear. CDR1 is GTSNPN, CDR2 SVGIG, per germline (reference sequence). This CDR3 comprises 13 residues. Trimming took 0 bases from V and 4 from J, leaving 8 bases between them. Here the CDR3 reads CAWSVRRADTQYF. CDR3 coding DNA: TGTGCCTGGAGTGTACGTAGGGCAGATACGCAGTATTTT.

The chain joins TRBV10-3 to TRBJ1-1; 8 bases map to TRBD1. Unmatched junction bases numbered 3, after V lost 6 bases and J lost 3 bases. This CDR3 is 13 amino acids long. Germline loops: CDR1 ENHRY, CDR2 SYGVKD. CDR3 protein: CAISDRGDTEAFF. CDR3 nucleotides: TGTGCCATCAGCGACAGGGGCGACACTGAAGCTTTCTTT.

The chain couples TRBV7-3 to TRBJ2-3; 11 nucleotides line up with TRBD2. V was clipped by 8 bases and J by 3 bases; unmatched bases: 7. The CDR3 covers 15 residues. CDR1 and CDR2 from the germline V gene are SGHTA and FQGTGA. The CDR3 sequence is CASRLTSGGTDTQYF. In DNA form, the CDR3 reads TGTGCCAGCCGCCTAACTAGCGGGGGAACAGATACGCAGTATTTT.

The V call is TRBV5-1, the J call TRBJ1-1, with 7 positions matching TRBD1. V shed 3 bases and J 0 bases; nucleotides not matched to a gene: 8. Germline CDR1 is SGHRS and CDR2 is YFSETQ. The CDR3 is 16 amino acids. Here the CDR3 reads CASSSPPDRLNTEAFF. In nucleotides, the CDR3 is TGCGCCAGCAGCTCGCCCCCGGACAGGTTGAACACTGAAGCTTTCTTT.

The chain recombines TRBV4-2 with TRBJ2-7; TRBD2 aligns across 16 bases. Germline CDR1 is LGHNA and CDR2 is YNFKEQ. The J segment lost 7 bases and the V segment lost 2 bases, leaving 8 bases of the junction unmatched. The CDR3 is 17 residues long. CDR3 loop: CASSQNKGTSGRGEQYF. In nucleotides, the CDR3 is TGTGCCAGCAGCCAAAATAAAGGGACTAGCGGGAGGGGTGAGCAGTACTTC.

The V gene is TRBV4-3, the J gene TRBJ2-1; the match to TRBD2 covers 8 bases. V was pared by 2 bases and J by 10 bases, with 7 bases of the junction left unmatched. This CDR3 has 14 amino acids. Germline values: CDR1 LGHNA, CDR2 YSLEER. CDR3 region: CASSQSRGAREQFF. The DNA of the CDR3 is TGCGCCAGCAGCCAATCGCGGGGGGCCAGGGAGCAGTTCTTC.

This chain uses TRBV14 with TRBJ1-5, with D perhaps matching TRBD1 (6 bases). The CDR3 runs to 17 residues. V lost 0 bases and J 7 bases, leaving 19 bases between the germline ends. CDR1 and CDR2 (germline): SGHDN, FVKESK. This CDR3 is CASSQETDRPPGQPQHF. As DNA, the CDR3 is TGTGCCAGCAGCCAAGAAACTGACAGGCCACCGGGGCAGCCCCAGCATTTT.

This clone was recorded once. V is TRBV7-9 and J is TRBJ1-5, with TRBD1 as a possible D gene (5 bases). The CDR3 has 18 amino acids. In germline, CDR1 is SEHNR, CDR2 FQNEAQ (reference sequence). The V gene lost 3 bases and the J gene lost 0 bases, with 18 bases spanning the gap. The CDR3 here is CASSFRALGDYSNQPQHF. CDR3 coding DNA: TGTGCCAGCAGCTTCCGGGCCCTGGGGGACTATAGCAATCAGCCCCAGCATTTT.

The V gene is TRBV7-3, the J gene TRBJ2-7; D is undetermined. The V end lost 2 bases, the J end lost 0 bases, and 8 bases lay between the germline ends. The CDR3 extends over 14 amino acids. Germline V gives CDR1 SGHTA, CDR2 FQGTGA. The chain's CDR3 is CASSLGGTSYEQYF. Here the CDR3 DNA reads TGTGCCAGCAGCTTAGGCGGTACCTCCTACGAGCAGTACTTC.

This chain uses TRBV25-1 with TRBJ2-2; TRBD1 aligns across 10 bases. The J segment lost 7 bases and the V segment lost 8 bases, leaving 4 bases of the junction unmatched. The germline CDR1 and CDR2 sequences are MGHDK and SYGVNS. CDR3 length: 13 residues. CDR3 bases: TGTGCCAGCCGGGACAGGGGAATCGGGGAGCTGTTTTTT. It encodes CASRDRGIGELFF.

This clone was picked up a small number of times. The V gene is TRBV2, the J gene TRBJ1-1, with 8 bases aligning to TRBD1. This CDR3 comprises 14 residues. V was clipped by 5 bases and J by 5 bases; unmatched bases: 7. Germline-derived CDR1 and CDR2 are SNHLY and FYNNEI. CDR3 residues: CASSNYRGWTEAFF. The DNA for the CDR3 is TGTGCCAGCAGTAACTACAGGGGGTGGACTGAAGCTTTCTTT.

V usage is TRBV2 and J usage is TRBJ1-1; no definite D call. V was trimmed by 6 bases and J by 0 bases, leaving 11 bases between them. The CDR3 has 14 residues. Germline V gene sequence: CDR1 SNHLY, CDR2 FYNNEI. CDR3 nucleotide sequence: TGTGCCAGCAGGCCGAAGATCATGAACACTGAAGCTTTCTTT. This gives the protein CASRPKIMNTEAFF. The full variable domain, in which reference TRBV2 and TRBJ1-1 provide the parts outside the CDR3, is EPEVTQTPSHQVTQMGQEVILRCVPISNHLYFYWYRQILGQKVEFLVSFYNNEISEKSEIFDDQFSVERPDGSNFTLKIRSTKLEDSAMYFCASRPKIMNTEAFFGQGTRLTVV.

The J gene is TRBJ2-7, the V gene TRBV7-8; no definite D call. V was trimmed by 2 bases and J by 0 bases, leaving 8 bases between them. CDR3 length: 14 residues. In germline, CDR1 is SGHVS, CDR2 FQNEAQ. This chain's CDR3 is CASSLIQDSYEQYF. The CDR3 nucleotides read TGTGCCAGCAGCTTAATCCAAGACTCCTACGAGCAGTACTTC.

The chain combines TRBV7-2 with TRBJ2-1; the D is unclear. The germline V gene encodes CDR1 SGHTA and CDR2 FQGNSA. V was cut by 8 bases and J by 9 bases, with 20 bases left in between. The CDR3 is made up of 14 amino acids. CDR3: CASLGALSASEQFF. The CDR3 nucleotides read TGTGCCAGCCTCGGAGCCTTGAGCGCGAGTGAGCAGTTCTTC.

V usage is TRBV6-1 and J usage is TRBJ2-4; no definite D call. The CDR3 runs 15 residues. V was cut by 2 bases and J by 3 bases, with 11 bases left in between. From germline, CDR1 is MNHNS and CDR2 SASEGT. The CDR3 DNA reads TGTGCCAGCAGTGAATTTATTACCGACAAAAACATTCAGTACTTC. This gives the protein CASSEFITDKNIQYF.

The chain carries TRBV19 and TRBJ2-2, with D possibly being TRBD2 (5 bases). In germline, CDR1 is LNHDA, CDR2 SQIVND (reference sequence). The CDR3 runs to 13 residues. V was shortened by 5 bases and J by 6 bases, with 10 bases between the two germline ends. DNA for the CDR3: TGTGCCAGTAGTCCGCCAGCGGCCGGGGAGCTGTTTTTT. This sequence encodes CASSPPAAGELFF.

This chain's CDR3 is CASSPGGNGNTIYF. The DNA for the CDR3 is TGTGCCAGCAGCCCAGGGGGGAACGGAAACACCATATATTTT. V usage is TRBV11-2 and J usage is TRBJ1-3; 7 bases are shared with TRBD1. V lost 5 bases and J lost 4; bases outside the gene matches: 5. The CDR3 sequence is 14 residues long. In germline, CDR1 is SGHAT, CDR2 FQNNGV.

This chain connects TRBV9 to TRBJ2-7, with a tentative D call TRBD1 (6 bases). The CDR3 is 15 amino acids. Trimming stripped 0 bases from V and 4 bases from J, with 14 bases between. Germline V gene sequence: CDR1 SGDLS, CDR2 YYNGEE. CDR3 residues: CASSVALGQTYEQYF. CDR3 DNA: TGTGCCAGCAGCGTAGCCTTAGGACAGACGTACGAGCAGTACTTC.

This sequence joins TRBV11-3 and TRBJ2-5; 7 nucleotides line up with TRBD2. The V segment lost 3 bases and the J segment 4 bases; nucleotides outside the gene matches: 2. Germline CDR1 reads SGHNT; CDR2 reads YENEEA. The length of the CDR3 is 13 residues. The CDR3 DNA follows: TGTGCCAGCAGCTTGGGAGGGCGAGAGACCCAGTACTTC. It yields the protein CASSLGGRETQYF.

As DNA, the CDR3 is TGTGCCAGTAGTATTATCGAGTCTGGGGCCAACGTCCTGACTTTC. Protein product: CASSIIESGANVLTF. The J gene is TRBJ2-6, the V gene TRBV19; D ambiguous. The CDR3 spans 15 residues. Germline V gene sequence: CDR1 LNHDA, CDR2 SQIVND (reference sequence). V dropped 3 bases and J dropped 1 base, with 7 bases sitting between them.

The chain employs TRBV30 and TRBJ1-5; TRBD1 matches at 8 bases. Germline CDR1 reads GTSNPN; CDR2 reads SVGIG (reference sequence). This CDR3 has 16 amino acids. With 0 bases clipped from V and 4 bases from J, the junction kept 8 bases outside the gene matches. As DNA, the CDR3 is TGTGCCTGGAGTGTCGGCAGGGGGCTCCTTAATCAGCCCCAGCATTTT. Translating it yields CAWSVGRGLLNQPQHF.

The chain carries TRBV6-1 and TRBJ1-3, with a weak D call TRBD1 (5 bases). Germline V gene data show CDR1 as MNHNS and CDR2 as SASEGT. The CDR3 is made up of 15 amino acids. Deletions cut 7 bases from V and 0 bases from J, with 13 bases between. The CDR3 nucleotides are TGTGCCAGCACTAGAGACAGCTCCTCTGGAAACACCATATATTTT. Residues: CASTRDSSSGNTIYF.

V and J are TRBV14 and TRBJ2-2; 9 nucleotides match TRBD1. V gave up 2 bases and J gave up 7 bases; unmatched junction bases: 5. This CDR3 has 15 amino acids. The germline V gene encodes CDR1 SGHDN and CDR2 FVKESK. The CDR3 sequence: CASSQLQGAIGELFF. CDR3 nucleotides: TGTGCCAGCAGCCAACTACAGGGGGCTATCGGGGAGCTGTTTTTT. Full variable domain (missing parts from reference TRBV14 and TRBJ2-2): EAGVTQFPSHSVIEKGQTVTLRCDPISGHDNLYWYRRVMGKEIKFLLHFVKESKQDESGMPNNRFLAERTGGTYSTLKVQPAELEDSGVYFCASSQLQGAIGELFFGEGSRLTVL.

The genes are TRBV27 and TRBJ2-6; the D is unclear. Germline V gene data show CDR1 as MNHEY and CDR2 as SMNVEV (reference sequence). V shed 11 bases and J shed 2 bases, with 10 bases lying between them. This CDR3 contains 13 residues. The CDR3 protein is CAGRRTGANVLTF. The CDR3 DNA reads as TGTGCCGGTCGGCGGACTGGGGCCAACGTCCTGACTTTC.

This clone was counted at least ten times. The J gene is TRBJ1-1, the V gene TRBV7-9; D gene uncertain. Between the trimmed V and J ends, which lost 2 bases and 8 bases, there was a span of 9 bases. This CDR3 is built from 12 residues. The germline CDR1 and CDR2 sequences are SEHNR and FQNEAQ (reference sequence). The CDR3 spells CASSLWSVEAFF. DNA of the CDR3: TGTGCCAGCAGCTTATGGTCGGTCGAAGCTTTCTTT.